This is a list of T cell receptor beta chains from one sample in a study of blood T cell repertoires in COVID-19. Profiling relied on immunoSEQ multiplex PCR, and the TCRdb table lists in-frame clones only, not all of them. Of around 170,000 clones listed, about 81% were seen once; the top ten hold approximately 15%. The specimen was peripheral blood. Source of these receptors: a man in his thirties or forties with active or convalescent COVID-19. CDR3s include the opening cysteine and the closing phenylalanine or tryptophan. The order of the fields is clone size, V gene, D gene, J gene, CDR3 protein, CDR3 DNA. A D gene is named only where the DNA matches it firmly. Not every row has a clone size; where given, it reads once, few, many or a size class.

abundance: .
v_gene: TRBV5-8
d_gene: .
j_gene: TRBJ1-6
CDR3aa: CASREVGGGTLHF
CDR3nt: TGTGCCAGCAGGGAAGTTGGCGGGGGGACCCTCCACTTT

abundance: .
v_gene: TRBV19
d_gene: .
j_gene: TRBJ1-4
CDR3aa: CASSIVRTNEKLFF
CDR3nt: TGTGCCAGTAGTATAGTTAGAACTAATGAAAAACTGTTTTTT

abundance: .
v_gene: TRBV28
d_gene: .
j_gene: TRBJ1-4
CDR3aa: CASTAGSATNEKLFF
CDR3nt: TGTGCCAGCACCGCGGGCTCTGCAACTAATGAAAAACTGTTTTTT

abundance: many
v_gene: TRBV5-1
d_gene: .
j_gene: TRBJ2-7
CDR3aa: CASSFSSPITGSAYEQYF
CDR3nt: TGCGCCAGCAGCTTCTCTTCCCCTATTACAGGGTCGGCCTACGAGCAGTACTTC

abundance: once
v_gene: TRBV6-2/TRBV6-3
d_gene: .
j_gene: TRBJ2-7
CDR3aa: CASSHTTEQYF
CDR3nt: TGTGCCAGCAGTCATACTACCGAGCAGTACTTC

abundance: .
v_gene: TRBV7-9
d_gene: .
j_gene: TRBJ2-7
CDR3aa: CASSSVSVPTGEQYF
CDR3nt: TGTGCCAGCAGCTCCGTCTCGGTCCCCACGGGAGAGCAGTACTTC

abundance: .
v_gene: TRBV19
d_gene: .
j_gene: TRBJ1-3
CDR3aa: CASETPGTSGNTIYF
CDR3nt: TGTGCCAGCGAGACGCCCGGGACATCCGGAAACACCATATATTTT

abundance: .
v_gene: TRBV7-9
d_gene: TRBD1
j_gene: TRBJ2-2
CDR3aa: CASSLKTGVTGELFF
CDR3nt: TGTGCCAGCAGCTTAAAGACAGGGGTCACCGGGGAGCTGTTTTTT

abundance: once
v_gene: TRBV6-1
d_gene: .
j_gene: TRBJ2-3
CDR3aa: CASSERGSASTDTQYF
CDR3nt: TGTGCCAGCAGTGAAAGGGGGAGTGCTAGCACAGATACGCAGTATTTT

abundance: .
v_gene: TRBV5-1
d_gene: TRBD1
j_gene: TRBJ2-1
CDR3aa: CASSLGQGEFYNEQFF
CDR3nt: TGCGCCAGCAGCTTGGGACAGGGAGAATTCTACAATGAGCAGTTCTTC

abundance: .
v_gene: TRBV12-5
d_gene: .
j_gene: TRBJ2-1
CDR3aa: CATAGVGNEQFF
CDR3nt: TGTGCTACAGCAGGGGTGGGGAATGAGCAGTTCTTC

abundance: .
v_gene: TRBV7-9
d_gene: TRBD2
j_gene: TRBJ2-2
CDR3aa: CASSLAGTSGTGELFF
CDR3nt: TGTGCCAGCAGCTTAGCCGGGACTAGCGGGACCGGGGAGCTGTTTTTT

abundance: .
v_gene: TRBV10-2
d_gene: TRBD1
j_gene: TRBJ2-1
CDR3aa: CASSEMGQRGNEQFF
CDR3nt: TGCGCCAGCAGTGAGATGGGACAGAGGGGCAATGAGCAGTTCTTC

abundance: .
v_gene: TRBV21-1
d_gene: .
j_gene: TRBJ1-6
CDR3aa: CASSGVGTGQDNSPLHF
CDR3nt: TGTGCCAGCAGCGGGGTGGGAACGGGACAGGATAATTCACCCCTCCACTTT

abundance: few
v_gene: TRBV11-3
d_gene: .
j_gene: TRBJ1-4
CDR3aa: CASSSPVATNEKLFF
CDR3nt: TGTGCCAGCAGCTCGCCGGTTGCAACTAATGAAAAACTGTTTTTT

abundance: .
v_gene: TRBV27
d_gene: TRBD1
j_gene: TRBJ2-2
CDR3aa: CASSWTGANTGELFF
CDR3nt: TGTGCCAGCAGTTGGACAGGAGCGAACACCGGGGAGCTGTTTTTT

abundance: .
v_gene: TRBV27
d_gene: .
j_gene: TRBJ2-1
CDR3aa: CASNPQGLSSYNEQFF
CDR3nt: TGTGCCAGCAACCCGCAGGGCCTGAGCTCCTACAATGAGCAGTTCTTC

abundance: .
v_gene: TRBV14
d_gene: .
j_gene: TRBJ2-1
CDR3aa: CASSQDQGSYNEQFF
CDR3nt: TGTGCCAGCAGCCAAGATCAGGGTAGTTACAATGAGCAGTTCTTC

abundance: .
v_gene: TRBV27
d_gene: .
j_gene: TRBJ1-2
CDR3aa: CASSSGTHYGYTF
CDR3nt: TGTGCCAGCAGTTCCGGGACTCACTATGGCTACACCTTC

abundance: few
v_gene: TRBV19
d_gene: TRBD1
j_gene: TRBJ2-7
CDR3aa: CASSIGTGYDTAYEQYF
CDR3nt: TGTGCCAGTAGTATAGGGACAGGGTATGATACAGCCTACGAGCAGTACTTC

abundance: .
v_gene: TRBV5-1
d_gene: TRBD1
j_gene: TRBJ2-3
CDR3aa: CASNQGERDTQYF
CDR3nt: TGCGCCAGCAATCAGGGGGAGAGAGATACGCAGTATTTT

abundance: .
v_gene: TRBV12-3/TRBV12-4
d_gene: .
j_gene: TRBJ2-2
CDR3aa: CASATRTGELFF
CDR3nt: TGTGCCAGCGCAACTCGCACCGGGGAGCTGTTTTTT

abundance: once
v_gene: TRBV30
d_gene: .
j_gene: TRBJ2-1
CDR3aa: CAWSELAPRAYNEQFF
CDR3nt: TGTGCCTGGAGTGAGTTGGCCCCGCGGGCCTACAATGAGCAGTTCTTC

abundance: few
v_gene: TRBV10-3
d_gene: TRBD1
j_gene: TRBJ2-3
CDR3aa: CAIEDRARGDTQYF
CDR3nt: TGTGCCATCGAGGACAGGGCTCGAGGAGATACGCAGTATTTT

abundance: few
v_gene: TRBV5-1
d_gene: TRBD2
j_gene: TRBJ2-7
CDR3aa: CASRAPGLANFYEQYF
CDR3nt: TGCGCCAGCAGGGCTCCGGGACTAGCGAATTTCTACGAGCAGTACTTC

abundance: .
v_gene: TRBV24-1
d_gene: TRBD1
j_gene: TRBJ2-5
CDR3aa: CATSGGQGAPQETQYF
CDR3nt: TGTGCCACCAGTGGGGGACAGGGGGCCCCTCAAGAGACCCAGTACTTC

abundance: .
v_gene: TRBV6-6
d_gene: TRBD1
j_gene: TRBJ1-6
CDR3aa: CASSSGQGNSPLHF
CDR3nt: TGTGCCAGCAGTTCGGGACAGGGGAATTCACCCCTCCACTTT

abundance: few
v_gene: TRBV18
d_gene: .
j_gene: TRBJ2-5
CDR3aa: CASSPPQGETQYF
CDR3nt: TGTGCCAGCTCACCACCGCAGGGAGAGACCCAGTACTTC

abundance: .
v_gene: TRBV9
d_gene: .
j_gene: TRBJ2-1
CDR3aa: CASSVIFQSEQFF
CDR3nt: TGTGCCAGCAGCGTAATCTTCCAGTCTGAGCAGTTCTTC

abundance: .
v_gene: TRBV7-9
d_gene: .
j_gene: TRBJ1-5
CDR3aa: CASSLESGNQPQHF
CDR3nt: TGTGCCAGCAGCCTTGAATCGGGCAATCAGCCCCAGCATTTT

abundance: few
v_gene: TRBV7-2
d_gene: .
j_gene: TRBJ2-7
CDR3aa: CASSLFRGSLNEQYF
CDR3nt: TGTGCCAGCAGCTTATTTCGCGGGTCGCTCAACGAGCAGTACTTC

abundance: .
v_gene: TRBV15
d_gene: .
j_gene: TRBJ2-3
CDR3aa: CATSPPGRATDTQYF
CDR3nt: TGTGCCACCAGCCCTCCAGGTCGTGCCACAGATACGCAGTATTTT

abundance: .
v_gene: TRBV28
d_gene: .
j_gene: TRBJ2-1
CDR3aa: CASSLGGGGSYNEQFF
CDR3nt: TGTGCCAGCAGTTTGGGGGGTGGGGGATCCTACAATGAGCAGTTCTTC

abundance: .
v_gene: TRBV7-2
d_gene: TRBD1
j_gene: TRBJ1-5
CDR3aa: CASSFNLWDSNQPQHF
CDR3nt: TGTGCCAGCAGCTTCAACTTATGGGACAGTAATCAGCCCCAGCATTTT

abundance: .
v_gene: TRBV24-1
d_gene: .
j_gene: TRBJ1-4
CDR3aa: CATSRGFGEKLFF
CDR3nt: TGTGCCACCAGTAGAGGGTTCGGTGAAAAACTGTTTTTT

abundance: .
v_gene: TRBV27
d_gene: .
j_gene: TRBJ1-1
CDR3aa: CASSFGRGGTEAFF
CDR3nt: TGTGCCAGCAGTTTTGGGAGAGGGGGCACTGAAGCTTTCTTT

abundance: .
v_gene: TRBV9
d_gene: .
j_gene: TRBJ1-1
CDR3aa: CASSPKGRVNTEAFF
CDR3nt: TGTGCCAGCAGCCCAAAAGGCAGGGTGAACACTGAAGCTTTCTTT

abundance: .
v_gene: TRBV19
d_gene: .
j_gene: TRBJ2-7
CDR3aa: CASSIRQGGEQYF
CDR3nt: TGTGCCAGTAGTATCCGACAAGGAGGCGAGCAGTACTTC

abundance: .
v_gene: TRBV28
d_gene: TRBD1
j_gene: TRBJ1-1
CDR3aa: CASSLTGTAYTEAFF
CDR3nt: TGTGCCAGCAGTTTAACCGGGACAGCTTACACTGAAGCTTTCTTT